The 18 T cell receptor beta chains below were found in one sample sequenced in a study of blood T cell repertoires in COVID-19. Measured with immunoSEQ multiplex PCR; TCRdb has only the in-frame clones, and not every one. The table has 150,000 to 200,000 clones, approximately 86% seen once. The sample consisted of peripheral blood. The receptors derive from a man aged 55-75 years who had recovered from COVID-19.

The chain uses TRBV6-1 and TRBJ2-5; 9 bases align to TRBD2. V was pared by 3 bases and J by 5 bases, with 16 bases of the junction left unmatched. The length of the CDR3 is 18 residues. Germline CDR1 reads MNHNS; CDR2 reads SASEGT. DNA of the CDR3: TGTGCCAGCAGTGAGGGAGCTAGCGGGGCCTTGGGAATGGAGACCCAGTACTTC. Encoded protein: CASSEGASGALGMETQYF.

This rearrangement joins TRBV14 to TRBJ1-2; 9 nucleotides line up with TRBD1. V lost 4 bases, J lost 6 bases, and 15 bases stayed unmatched. The CDR3 loop spans 17 amino acids. Germline V lookup: CDR1 SGHDN, CDR2 FVKESK. CDR3: CASSPPFGTGRRNGYTF. In DNA form, the CDR3 reads TGTGCCAGCAGCCCACCCTTCGGGACAGGGCGTCGGAATGGCTACACCTTC.

This rearrangement joins TRBV4-2 to TRBJ2-7, with 9 bases fitting TRBD2. V trimming: 0 bases; J trimming: 5 bases; junction bases outside the gene matches: 8. Germline CDR1 reads LGHNA; CDR2 reads YNFKEQ. The CDR3 is 16 amino acids. The CDR3: CASSQENAGGPDEQYF. As DNA, the CDR3 is TGTGCCAGCAGCCAAGAAAATGCGGGGGGGCCGGACGAGCAGTACTTC.

The V gene is TRBV12-3 or TRBV12-4, the J gene TRBJ1-2; the match to TRBD1 covers 7 bases. The CDR3 is made up of 13 amino acids. V was pared by 4 bases and J by 4 bases, with 3 bases of the junction left unmatched. In nucleotides, the CDR3 is TGTGCCAGCAGTTCGGACAGGCGCTATGGCTACACCTTC. This codes for CASSSDRRYGYTF.

V usage is TRBV3-1 (or the pseudogene TRBV3-2) and J usage is TRBJ2-3; TRBD1 might be the D (6 bases). V was trimmed by 3 bases and J by 2 bases, leaving 12 bases between them. Germline CDR1 reads LGHDT; CDR2 reads YNNKEL (reference sequence). The CDR3 has 15 amino acids. The CDR3 loop is CASSQQGGPTDTQYF. CDR3 DNA sequence: TGTGCCAGCAGCCAGCAAGGGGGACCCACAGATACGCAGTATTTT.

This chain joins TRBV12-3 or TRBV12-4 and TRBJ1-2; TRBD1 matches at 8 bases. This CDR3 contains 13 residues. V lost 5 bases to trimming and J lost 8 bases; unmatched junction nucleotides: 7. CDR3 residues: CASSHSTGEGYTF. CDR3 DNA: TGTGCCAGCAGTCACTCGACAGGGGAAGGCTACACCTTC.

The chain couples TRBV10-1 to TRBJ2-7, with TRBD1 matching 9 bases. V gave up 6 bases and J gave up 0 bases; unmatched junction bases: 12. The CDR3 extends over 17 amino acids. CDR1 and CDR2 (germline): WNHNN, SYGVQD (reference sequence). The CDR3 DNA follows: TGCGCCAGCAGGGGAGGACAGGGGCGTCTCCCCTCCTACGAGCAGTACTTC. This sequence encodes CASRGGQGRLPSYEQYF.

V usage is TRBV29-1 and J usage is TRBJ1-1, with D hard to call. In germline, CDR1 is SQVTM, CDR2 ANQGSEA. This CDR3 region has 12 residues. The germline V and J ends were trimmed by 8 bases and 1 base, with 11 bases remaining between them. The CDR3 spells CSPQSPNTEAFF. The CDR3 nucleotides read TGCAGCCCCCAGTCCCCGAACACTGAAGCTTTCTTT.

Details on this clone: Other DNA sequences within the sample encode an identical CDR3. The chain's CDR3 is CASSPGQNTEAFF. The CDR3 bases are TGTGCCAGCTCACCGGGACAAAACACTGAAGCTTTCTTT. The chain is built from TRBV18 and TRBJ1-1, with D maybe TRBD1 (6 bases). Germline V gene lookup returns CDR1 KGHSH and CDR2 LQKENI. The CDR3 runs to 13 residues. Trimming left V 3 bases short and J 2 bases short, with 7 bases between. Full variable domain (rest looked up from reference TRBV18 and TRBJ1-1): NAGVMQNPRHLVRRRGQEARLRCSPMKGHSHVYWYRQLPEEGLKFMVYLQKENIIDESGMPKERFSAEFPKEGPSILRIQQVVRGDSAAYFCASSPGQNTEAFFGQGTRLTVV.

This clone has just a few counts. The V call is TRBV4-1, the J call TRBJ2-1, with 12 bases that match TRBD2. Per the germline V gene, CDR1 is MGHRA and CDR2 is YSYEKL. Trimming at V came to 3 bases and at J to 5 bases, leaving 5 bases not matched to a gene. This CDR3 has 16 residues. In nucleotides, the CDR3 is TGCGCCAGCAGCCAGGCAGGACTAGCGGGGAACAATGAGCAGTTCTTC. Protein sequence: CASSQAGLAGNNEQFF.

This chain uses TRBV9 with TRBJ2-7; 14 bases align to TRBD2. Germline V gene lookup returns CDR1 SGDLS and CDR2 YYNGEE. The CDR3 runs 15 residues. Losses at the gene ends were 3 bases for V and 6 bases for J; bases not matched to a gene: 5. The DNA of the CDR3 is TGTGCCAGCAGCGCCGAGGGACTAGCGGGGGCCGAGCAGTACTTC. This codes for CASSAEGLAGAEQYF.

A word on this clone: Sequence at one end of the junction differs from germline and may be a read error. This chain connects TRBV15 to TRBJ2-3, with 12 bases fitting TRBD2. Per germline, CDR1 LNHNV and CDR2 YYDKDF (reference sequence). There are 17 residues in the CDR3. CDR3 in DNA: TGTGCCACCAGCAGTCTACTAGCGGGGGGATTCACAAATACGCAGTATTTT. Translating gives CATSSLLAGGFTNTQYF.

This sequence joins TRBV19 and TRBJ1-5; D not certain. This CDR3 is 17 amino acids long. Germline lookup yields CDR1 LNHDA and CDR2 SQIVND (reference sequence). Trimming shortened V by 1 base and J by 4 bases, and 17 bases separated the two germline ends. In DNA form, the CDR3 reads TGTGCCAGTAGTATAGGAGTGAGCGGGGTAGGAAATCAGCCCCAGCATTTT. Amino acids: CASSIGVSGVGNQPQHF.

In its sample, this clone was seen many times. The rearrangement joins TRBV5-6 to TRBJ1-1; 9 nucleotides line up with TRBD1. The CDR3 has 15 amino acids. Germline V gene lookup returns CDR1 SGHDT and CDR2 YYEEEE. Unmatched junction bases numbered 8, after V lost 2 bases and J lost 6 bases. The CDR3 nucleotides are TGTGCCAGCAGCTTCGGGACAGGGTTGGCCGCTGAAGCTTTCTTT. It encodes CASSFGTGLAAEAFF.

The CDR3 sequence: CASSLLAGGRNEQFF. As DNA, the CDR3 is TGTGCCAGCAGCTTACTCGCGGGGGGGCGGAATGAGCAGTTCTTC. The chain combines TRBV13 with TRBJ2-1; 9 bases agree with TRBD2. V shed 2 bases and J 7 bases; nucleotides not matched to a gene: 6. Germline values: CDR1 PRHDT, CDR2 FYEKMQ (reference sequence). The CDR3 is 15 residues long.

This clone has more than one count but fewer than ten. The chain has TRBV10-3 and TRBJ2-5; TRBD1 matches 8 bases. Unmatched junction bases numbered 9, after V lost 4 bases and J lost 5 bases. CDR3 length: 15 residues. CDR1 is ENHRY and CDR2 is SYGVKD in the germline V gene. The chain's CDR3 is CAISVETGVSETQYF. The CDR3 DNA reads TGTGCCATCAGTGTGGAGACAGGGGTCTCTGAGACCCAGTACTTC.

The chain is built from TRBV5-4 and TRBJ2-7; D possibly corresponds to TRBD2 (6 bases). Germline V CDR1 and CDR2: SGHNT, YYREEE (reference sequence). This CDR3 spans 15 amino acids. V was cut by 3 bases and J by 3 bases, with 16 bases left in between. CDR3 sequence (DNA): TGTGCCAGCAGCTCTTCGGGCGGGGCGGGCTACGAGCAGTACTTC. It yields the protein CASSSSGGAGYEQYF.

The chain recombines TRBV5-4 with TRBJ2-7; D might be TRBD2 (7 bases). The CDR3 has 15 residues. Trimming took off 4 bases at V and 2 bases at J, with 16 bases between the two ends. Germline values: CDR1 SGHNT, CDR2 YYREEE (reference sequence). CDR3 sequence (DNA): TGTGCCAGCAGCCCGGGGGGCAGGGCGGCCTACGAGCAGTACTTC. Translating it yields CASSPGGRAAYEQYF.